This TCR beta chain is from a study of memory CD4+ T cells and cytomegalovirus serostatus. Single viable CD3+CD4+CD8-CD45RO+ cells were sorted as the memory CD4+ T cells. On this clone: Antigen unknown.

Study-level results: About 40% of the 164 known CMV-associated TCRbeta sequences appeared in CD4+ memory.

Sequencing used immunoSEQ multiplex PCR; TCRdb keeps in-frame clones, though not all of them. The sample includes 45,000 to 50,000 clones, roughly 80% of them seen just once. The CDR3 loop spans 16 amino acids. CDR1 and CDR2 (germline): SGHRS, YFSETQ. Losses at the gene ends were 4 bases for V and 4 bases for J; bases not matched to a gene: 6. The sequenced sample was memory CD4+ T cells from blood. This TCR was sampled from an adult in good health and CMV-seronegative. The rearrangement joins TRBV5-1 to TRBJ2-7; 15 positions agree with TRBD2. The CDR3 nucleotides read TGCGCCAGCAGCCTGACCGGGACTAGCGGGAGGTACGAGCAGTACTTC. Protein sequence: CASSLTGTSGRYEQYF.